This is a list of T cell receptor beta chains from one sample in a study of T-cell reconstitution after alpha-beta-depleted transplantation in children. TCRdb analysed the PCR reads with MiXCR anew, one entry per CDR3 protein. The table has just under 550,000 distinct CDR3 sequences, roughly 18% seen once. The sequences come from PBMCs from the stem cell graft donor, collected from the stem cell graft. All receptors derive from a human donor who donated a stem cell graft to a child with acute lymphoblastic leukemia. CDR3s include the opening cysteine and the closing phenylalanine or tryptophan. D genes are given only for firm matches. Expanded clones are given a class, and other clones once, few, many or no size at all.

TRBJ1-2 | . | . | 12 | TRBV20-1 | CSASPGGKGYTF | TGCAGTGCTAGTCCCGGCGGGAAAGGCTACACCTTC
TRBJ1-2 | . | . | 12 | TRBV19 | CASTQGRDGYTF | TGTGCCAGTACTCAGGGGCGCGATGGCTACACCTTC
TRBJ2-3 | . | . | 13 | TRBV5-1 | CASSYTSTDTQYF | TGCGCCAGCAGCTACACCAGCACAGATACGCAGTATTTT
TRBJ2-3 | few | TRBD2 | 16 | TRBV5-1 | CASSQLAGSFPDTQYF | TGCGCCAGCAGTCAACTAGCGGGATCTTTCCCAGATACGCAGTATTTT
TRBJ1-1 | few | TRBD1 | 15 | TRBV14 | CASSQEAGGVTEAFF | TGTGCCAGCAGCCAAGAGGCAGGGGGCGTCACTGAAGCTTTCTTT
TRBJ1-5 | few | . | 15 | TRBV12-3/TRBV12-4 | CASSLRGNSNQPQHF | TGTGCCAGCAGCCTGAGGGGGAATAGCAATCAGCCCCAGCATTTT
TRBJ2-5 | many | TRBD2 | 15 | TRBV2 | CASSERTSGSQTQYF | TGTGCCAGCAGTGAAAGGACTAGCGGGAGCCAGACCCAGTACTTC
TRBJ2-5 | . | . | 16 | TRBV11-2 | CASSLGMQTRRETQYF | TGTGCCAGCAGCTTAGGTATGCAGACTAGACGAGAGACCCAGTACTTC
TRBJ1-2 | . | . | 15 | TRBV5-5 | CASSLGGRPNYGYTF | TGTGCCAGCAGCTTGGGAGGGAGGCCCAACTATGGCTACACCTTC
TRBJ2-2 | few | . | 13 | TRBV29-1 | CSVEFQGTGELFF | TGCAGCGTTGAGTTTCAGGGCACCGGGGAGCTGTTTTTT
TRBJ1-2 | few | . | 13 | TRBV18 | CASSPVGLDGYTF | TGTGCCAGCTCACCAGTAGGCCTCGATGGCTACACCTTC
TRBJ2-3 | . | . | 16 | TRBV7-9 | CASSSPGRVATDTQYF | TGTGCCAGCAGCTCCCCGGGAAGGGTAGCCACAGATACGCAGTATTTT
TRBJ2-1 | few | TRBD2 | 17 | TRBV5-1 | CASSLGLAGDFYNEQFF | TGCGCCAGCAGCTTGGGTTTAGCGGGAGACTTCTACAATGAGCAGTTCTTC
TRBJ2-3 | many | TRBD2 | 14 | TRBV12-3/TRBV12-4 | CASRLAGGTDTQYF | TGTGCCAGCAGGCTAGCGGGGGGCACAGATACGCAGTATTTT
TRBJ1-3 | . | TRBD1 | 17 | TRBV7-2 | CASSRRDSLRSGNTIYF | TGTGCCAGCAGCCGCCGGGACAGCCTACGCTCTGGAAACACCATATATTTT
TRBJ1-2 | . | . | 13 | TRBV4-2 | CAIGLQGLYGYTF | TGTGCCATCGGCCTCCAGGGCCTCTATGGCTACACCTTC
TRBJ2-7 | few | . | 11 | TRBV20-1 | CSAYSVYEQYF | TGCAGTGCTTACTCAGTATACGAGCAGTACTTC
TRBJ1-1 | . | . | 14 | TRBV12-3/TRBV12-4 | CASSFGAGGTEAFF | TGTGCCAGCAGTTTCGGGGCTGGGGGCACTGAAGCTTTCTTT
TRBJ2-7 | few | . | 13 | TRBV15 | CATSRALSYEQYF | TGTGCCACCAGCCGAGCCCTCTCCTACGAGCAGTACTTC
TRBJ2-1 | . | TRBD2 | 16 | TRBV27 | CASSFSSGRAYNEQFF | TGTGCCAGCAGTTTTTCTAGCGGGAGGGCCTACAATGAGCAGTTCTTC
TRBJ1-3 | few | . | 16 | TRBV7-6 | CASSYWTASSGNTIYF | TGTGCCAGCAGCTACTGGACGGCGTCCTCTGGAAACACCATATATTTT
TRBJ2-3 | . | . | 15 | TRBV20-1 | CSASGRRTSTDTQYF | TGCAGTGCTAGTGGTCGGCGGACTAGCACAGATACGCAGTATTTT
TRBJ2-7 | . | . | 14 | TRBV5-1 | CASSFRAPSYEQYF | TGCGCCAGCAGCTTCAGGGCTCCCTCCTACGAGCAGTACTTC
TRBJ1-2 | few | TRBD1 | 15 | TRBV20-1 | CSARRQGQSNYGYTF | TGCAGTGCTAGACGGCAGGGACAGTCTAACTATGGCTACACCTTC
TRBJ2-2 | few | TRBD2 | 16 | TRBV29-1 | CSVGWTSGKSSGELFF | TGCAGCGTTGGCTGGACTAGCGGGAAATCCAGCGGGGAGCTGTTTTTT
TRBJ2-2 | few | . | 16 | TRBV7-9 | CASSSARLANTGELFF | TGTGCCAGCAGCTCGGCCCGGCTAGCGAACACCGGGGAGCTGTTTTTT
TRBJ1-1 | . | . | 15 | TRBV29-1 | CSVPPQVGRNTEAFF | TGCAGCGTTCCACCCCAGGTCGGGCGGAACACTGAAGCTTTCTTT
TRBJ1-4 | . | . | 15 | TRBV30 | CAWSNRPAAAEKLFF | TGTGCCTGGAGTAATAGGCCGGCGGCTGCCGAAAAACTGTTTTTT
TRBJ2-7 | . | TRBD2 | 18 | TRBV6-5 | CASSSGLAGDIRGYEQYF | TGTGCCAGCAGTTCGGGACTAGCGGGAGATATCAGAGGATACGAGCAGTACTTC
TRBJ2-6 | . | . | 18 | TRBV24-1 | CATSDTTGPLSGANVLTF | TGTGCCACCAGTGATACCACGGGACCGCTCTCTGGGGCCAACGTCCTGACTTTC
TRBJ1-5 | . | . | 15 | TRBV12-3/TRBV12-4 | CASSSIRAPGQPQHF | TGTGCCAGCAGTTCGATTCGGGCGCCCGGTCAGCCCCAGCATTTT
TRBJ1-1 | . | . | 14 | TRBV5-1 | CASSLEPRATEAFF | TGCGCCAGCAGCTTGGAACCCAGGGCCACTGAAGCTTTCTTT
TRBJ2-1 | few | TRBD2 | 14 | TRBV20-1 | CSARSGASYNEQFF | TGCAGTGCTAGGAGCGGGGCTTCCTACAATGAGCAGTTCTTC
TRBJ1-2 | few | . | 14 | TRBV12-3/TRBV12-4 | CASSDRGANYGYTF | TGTGCCAGCAGTGATAGGGGTGCTAACTATGGCTACACCTTC
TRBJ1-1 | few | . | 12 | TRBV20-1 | CSAKDWDTEAFF | TGCAGTGCTAAAGACTGGGACACTGAAGCTTTCTTT
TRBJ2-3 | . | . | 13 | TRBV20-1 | CSARDSGTDTQYF | TGCAGTGCTAGAGACAGCGGCACAGATACGCAGTATTTT
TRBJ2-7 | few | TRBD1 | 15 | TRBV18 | CASSPRQGASYEQYF | TGTGCCAGCTCACCGCGACAGGGGGCATCCTACGAGCAGTACTTC
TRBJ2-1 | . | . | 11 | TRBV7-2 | CASSFFNEQFF | TGTGCCAGCAGCTTCTTCAATGAGCAGTTCTTC
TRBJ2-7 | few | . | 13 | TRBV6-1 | CASGGGATYEQYF | TGTGCCAGCGGAGGCGGAGCTACCTACGAGCAGTACTTC
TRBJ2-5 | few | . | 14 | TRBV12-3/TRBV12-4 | CASSLWGRGETQYF | TGTGCCAGCAGTTTATGGGGGCGCGGAGAGACCCAGTACTTC
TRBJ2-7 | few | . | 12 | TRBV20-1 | CSAILAGGEQYF | TGCAGTGCTATACTAGCAGGGGGCGAGCAGTACTTC
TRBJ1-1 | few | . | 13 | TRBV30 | CAWSSSMNTEAFF | TGTGCCTGGAGTTCCTCCATGAACACTGAAGCTTTCTTT
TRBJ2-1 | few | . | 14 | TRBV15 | CATSPRNSRNEQFF | TGTGCCACCAGCCCCCGAAATTCCCGGAATGAGCAGTTCTTC
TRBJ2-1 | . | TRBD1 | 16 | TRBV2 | CASSQRQGYSYNEQFF | TGTGCCAGCAGCCAAAGACAGGGCTACTCCTACAATGAGCAGTTCTTC
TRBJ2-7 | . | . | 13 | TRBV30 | CAWKSSGFYEQYF | TGTGCCTGGAAGAGCTCGGGGTTTTACGAGCAGTACTTC
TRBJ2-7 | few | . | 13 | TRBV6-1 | CATADRTHYEQYF | TGTGCCACCGCGGACAGAACGCACTACGAGCAGTACTTC
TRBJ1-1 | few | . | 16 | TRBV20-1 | CSARRRGFLPNTEAFF | TGCAGTGCTAGAAGGCGGGGATTTCTGCCGAACACTGAAGCTTTCTTT
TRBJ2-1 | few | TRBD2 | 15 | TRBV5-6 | CASSSTSGSPYEQFF | TGTGCCAGCAGCTCGACTAGCGGGAGTCCCTATGAGCAGTTCTTC
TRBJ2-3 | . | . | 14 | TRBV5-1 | CASSLQREADTQYF | TGCGCCAGCAGCTTGCAAAGGGAGGCAGATACGCAGTATTTT
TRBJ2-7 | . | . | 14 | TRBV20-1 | CSAIFRQRTYEQYF | TGCAGTGCTATTTTCAGGCAGCGGACCTACGAGCAGTACTTC
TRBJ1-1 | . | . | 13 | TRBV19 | CASSIGPDTEAFF | TGTGCCAGTAGTATAGGACCAGACACTGAAGCTTTCTTT
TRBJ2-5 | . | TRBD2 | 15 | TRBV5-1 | CASSWGGSPRETQYF | TGCGCCAGCAGCTGGGGGGGGTCTCCTCGGGAGACCCAGTACTTC
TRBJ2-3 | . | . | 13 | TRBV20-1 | CSARSPLTDTQYF | TGCAGTGCTAGGAGCCCTCTGACAGATACGCAGTATTTT
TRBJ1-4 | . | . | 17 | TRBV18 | CASSREILQGLNEKLFF | TGTGCCAGCTCACGCGAAATATTACAGGGCCTAAATGAAAAACTGTTTTTT
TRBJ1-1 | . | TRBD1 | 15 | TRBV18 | CASSRAGTDNTEAFF | TGTGCCAGCTCACGGGCGGGGACAGACAACACTGAAGCTTTCTTT
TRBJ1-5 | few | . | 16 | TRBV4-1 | CASSQDAGRSNQPQHF | TGCGCCAGCAGCCAAGATGCCGGGAGGAGCAATCAGCCCCAGCATTTT
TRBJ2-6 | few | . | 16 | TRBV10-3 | CAISEWASSGANVLTF | TGTGCCATCAGTGAATGGGCTTCCTCTGGGGCCAACGTCCTGACTTTC
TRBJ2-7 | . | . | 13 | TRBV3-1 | CASSQDPAYEQYF | TGTGCCAGCAGCCAAGATCCGGCCTACGAGCAGTACTTC
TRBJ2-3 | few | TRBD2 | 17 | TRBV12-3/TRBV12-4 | CASSLWVAGAGTDTQYF | TGTGCCAGCAGTTTATGGGTAGCGGGAGCTGGCACAGATACGCAGTATTTT